A single sample gave rise to the 26 T cell receptor beta chains below, sequenced in a study of metastatic and nonmetastatic thyroid tumors (TCRdb year 2020). Before undergoing thyroid surgery, none of the patients had been given any kind of treatment. Library generation was performed with PCR. The sequencer was an Illumina HiSeq 4000. TCRdb redid the processing of the public reads, applying fastp at Q25 and MiXCR, and retained in-frame beta chains. This sample has over 15,000 clones in its table, and approximately 24% of those were observed once. The ten largest clones add up to about 13% of the sample. The material sequenced was tumor tissue. These receptors came from a male donor with papillary thyroid cancer or a benign thyroid nodule (not recorded which). Some clones in this sample may be carry-over from other donors' samples.

The V call is TRBV11-2, the J call TRBJ1-3, with unresolved D. CDR1 is SGHAT, CDR2 FQNNGV, per germline. V dropped 7 bases and J dropped 4 bases, with 17 bases sitting between them. CDR3 size: 15 residues. In DNA form, the CDR3 reads TGTGCCAGCATTCTCGACTTAGCTATGGGAAACACCATATATTTT. Translation gives CASILDLAMGNTIYF.

This clone was observed many times. The V and J genes are TRBV7-9 and TRBJ2-2; D is unclear. Trimming pared 1 base from V and 2 bases from J, leaving 8 bases between. The CDR3 sequence is 15 residues long. CDR1 is SEHNR and CDR2 is FQNEAQ in the germline V gene (reference sequence). Written as DNA, the CDR3 is TGTGCCAGCAGCTTAGGCTACGCTAACACCGGGGAGCTGTTTTTT. This sequence encodes CASSLGYANTGELFF.

Concerning this clone itself: Compared with germline, one end of the junction differs, possibly owing to a read error. V gene TRBV5-4 combines with J gene TRBJ2-1; perhaps D is TRBD1 or TRBD2 (5 bases each). The CDR3 is 15 amino acids. Germline V CDR1 and CDR2: SGHNT, YYREEE (reference sequence). CDR3 sequence (DNA): TGCGCCAGCAGCTTGGTGGGAGCGCCTGGGGGTGAGAAGTTCTTC. Translating gives CASSLVGAPGGEKFF.

Relative to its sample, this clone is medium-sized. The chain joins TRBV20-1 to TRBJ2-7; tentative D call: TRBD2 (6 bases). This CDR3 is 11 amino acids long. Deletions cut 5 bases from V and 4 bases from J, with 9 bases between. Per germline, CDR1 DFQATT and CDR2 SNEGSKA (reference sequence). CDR3: CSAPGRYEQYF. The DNA for the CDR3 is TGCAGTGCTCCAGGGAGGTACGAGCAGTACTTC.

This chain uses TRBV6-1 with TRBJ1-3; D is unresolved. From germline, CDR1 is MNHNS and CDR2 SASEGT. The V and J ends lost 1 base and 0 bases respectively, with 10 bases between them. The CDR3 extends over 16 amino acids. The CDR3 DNA reads TGTGCCAGCAGTGAAGATGGCGGAGGCTCTGGAAACACCATATATTTT. Translating it yields CASSEDGGGSGNTIYF.

J is TRBJ1-5 and V is TRBV12-3 or TRBV12-4; TRBD1 aligns across 8 bases. V shed 4 bases and J 2 bases; nucleotides not matched to a gene: 13. The CDR3 has 18 residues. CDR3: CASSSGQGGVVGNQPQHF. CDR3 nucleotides: TGTGCCAGCAGTTCCGGACAGGGTGGGGTTGTCGGCAATCAGCCCCAGCATTTT.

A single count supports this clone. The chain couples TRBV20-1 to TRBJ2-7; D may be TRBD2 (6 bases). Germline values: CDR1 DFQATT, CDR2 SNEGSKA (reference sequence). This CDR3 spans 12 amino acids. Trimming stripped 7 bases from V and 2 bases from J, with 12 bases between. The CDR3 spells CSVGAGTYEQYF. CDR3 in DNA: TGCAGTGTCGGGGCGGGAACCTACGAGCAGTACTTC.

This clone was detected many times. The chain is built from TRBV5-1 and TRBJ2-1; 11 bases are shared with TRBD2. Germline CDR1 SGHRS, CDR2 YFSETQ. Germline trimming cut 4 bases from V and 9 bases from J; bases unmatched to any gene: 6. This CDR3 spans 14 amino acids. CDR3: CASSGLAGGGEQFF. The CDR3 bases are TGCGCCAGCAGCGGGCTAGCGGGAGGTGGTGAGCAGTTCTTC. Full variable domain (missing parts from reference TRBV5-1 and TRBJ2-1): KAGVTQTPRYLIKTRGQQVTLSCSPISGHRSVSWYQQTPGQGLQFLFEYFSETQRNKGNFPGRFSGRQFSNSRSEMNVSTLELGDSALYLCASSGLAGGGEQFFGPGTRLTVL.

Points on this clone: Compared with germline, one end of the junction differs, possibly owing to a read error. The chain links TRBV9 to TRBJ2-1, with 7 bases that match TRBD2. The CDR3 consists of 14 residues. In germline, CDR1 is SGDLS, CDR2 YYNGEE. CDR3 nucleotide sequence: TGTGCCAGTAGCGTAGTTGGTAGCGGGTATGAGCAGTTCTTC. Its translation: CASSVVGSGYEQFF.

This chain links TRBV12-3 or TRBV12-4 with TRBJ2-7, with a weak D call TRBD1 (6 bases). The CDR3 contains 13 residues. The V gene lost 6 bases and the J gene lost 5 bases, with 14 bases spanning the gap. The CDR3 nucleotides are TGTGCCAGCAGCTTCCTCAGGGGTGACGAGCAGTACTTC. Residues: CASSFLRGDEQYF.

V and J are TRBV28 and TRBJ1-5; D is unclear. The CDR3 spans 12 residues. From germline, CDR1 is MDHEN and CDR2 SYDVKM. V lost 2 bases and J 9 bases, leaving 8 bases between the germline ends. The CDR3 DNA is TGTGCCAGCAGTTTACCCGATTTGCCCCAGCATTTT. Encoded protein: CASSLPDLPQHF.

This clone was counted many times. The chain links TRBV5-6 to TRBJ2-2; D remains unclear. V lost 0 bases, J lost 4 bases, and 4 bases lay in between. Germline CDR1 is SGHDT and CDR2 is YYEEEE. This CDR3 is 13 amino acids long. The CDR3 DNA is TGTGCCAGCAGCTTGGTGGGCACCGGGGAGCTGTTTTTT. It yields the protein CASSLVGTGELFF.

This clone was seen ten or more times. The genes are TRBV15 and TRBJ2-7, with D tentatively TRBD2 (6 bases). The CDR3 covers 14 residues. The V end was cut by 4 bases, the J end by 0 bases, with 10 bases between. CDR1 LNHNV and CDR2 YYDKDF come from the germline V gene (reference sequence). This chain's CDR3 is CATSNRGSSYEQYF. The CDR3 bases are TGTGCCACCAGCAACCGGGGGAGCTCCTACGAGCAGTACTTC.

There are a few counts of this clone. The junction does not match germline at one end; this may be a read error. The J gene is TRBJ2-7, the V gene TRBV20-1, with 8 bases fitting TRBD2. The CDR3 is 14 residues long. The V gene's germline CDR1 is DFQATT and CDR2 SNEGSKA (reference sequence). DNA of the CDR3: TGCGGTGCTAAACCCGGGACTAGTGACTACGAGCAATACTTC. Protein sequence: CGAKPGTSDYEQYF.

Sample share makes this clone medium-sized (0.01 to 0.1%). The V call is TRBV28, the J call TRBJ2-7; 8 nucleotides agree with TRBD2. V was clipped by 5 bases and J by 3 bases; unmatched bases: 9. CDR3 length: 15 amino acids. Germline V gene sequence: CDR1 MDHEN, CDR2 SYDVKM. CDR3 DNA sequence: TGTGCCAGCAGTCAGCAAGCGGGAGATGTCTACGAGCAGTACTTC. The encoded protein is CASSQQAGDVYEQYF.

The genes are TRBV27 and TRBJ2-3, with D perhaps matching TRBD2 (5 bases). The CDR3 has 13 amino acids. Germline V gives CDR1 MNHEY, CDR2 SMNVEV (reference sequence). V lost 4 bases to trimming and J lost 5 bases, with 10 bases between them. CDR3 in amino acids: CASSYGLLDTQYF. Written as DNA, the CDR3 is TGTGCCAGCAGTTACGGACTGCTAGATACGCAGTATTTT.

Points on this clone: The germline gene is not matched at one end of the junction; a read error may be the cause. The chain couples TRBV11-3 to TRBJ2-7, with D unclear. Germline assignment: CDR1 SGHNT and CDR2 YENEEA. This CDR3 comprises 13 residues. The CDR3 loop is CASIDRATYDQYF. As DNA, the CDR3 is TGTGCCAGCATCGACCGGGCCACCTACGATCAGTACTTC.

The rearrangement joins TRBV30 to TRBJ2-7, with TRBD1 as a possible D gene (5 bases). The CDR3 extends over 13 amino acids. Germline V gene sequence: CDR1 GTSNPN, CDR2 SVGIG (reference sequence). Trimming stripped 3 bases from V and 4 bases from J, with 13 bases between. CDR3 region: CAWRTNKGYEQYF. The CDR3 coding sequence is TGTGCCTGGAGAACCAATAAGGGGTACGAGCAGTACTTC.

This clone has ten or more counts. The chain links TRBV19 to TRBJ2-2; D may correspond to TRBD1 or TRBD2 (5 bases each). V dropped 9 bases and J dropped 4 bases, with 18 bases sitting between them. The CDR3 runs 15 residues. CDR1 LNHDA and CDR2 SQIVND come from the germline V gene (reference sequence). The CDR3 region has the DNA TGTGCCAGCGGGACCGGGACCTCGGGCACCGGGGAGCTGTTTTTT. It codes for CASGTGTSGTGELFF.

This clone was found many times. The chain employs TRBV7-2 and TRBJ1-5, with D possibly matching TRBD1 (5 bases). Trimming left V 1 base short and J 7 bases short, with 8 bases between. This CDR3 comprises 13 residues. From germline, CDR1 is SGHTA and CDR2 FQGNSA. The CDR3 DNA follows: TGTGCCAGCAGCTTAGTGTGGGGGCAGCCCCAGCATTTT. It is translated as CASSLVWGQPQHF. Full variable domain (outside the CDR3, taken from reference TRBV7-2 and TRBJ1-5): GAGVSQSPSNKVTEKGKDVELRCDPISGHTALYWYRQSLGQGLEFLIYFQGNSAPDKSGLPSDRFSAERTGGSVSTLTIQRTQQEDSAVYLCASSLVWGQPQHFGDGTRLSIL.

This clone was detected only a few times. This chain's CDR3 is CATSEPQGGYTF. CDR3 DNA: TGTGCCACCAGTGAACCACAGGGTGGCTACACCTTC. This rearrangement joins TRBV24-1 to TRBJ1-2; D is perhaps TRBD1 (6 bases). Germline V gene data show CDR1 as KGHDR and CDR2 as SFDVKD. V was pared by 4 bases and J by 7 bases, with 9 bases between. CDR3 size: 12 residues.

This clone rates as medium-sized. The chain links TRBV6-1 to TRBJ2-7; 11 bases line up with TRBD1. The CDR3 loop spans 14 amino acids. The germline V gene has CDR1 MNHNS and CDR2 SASEGT. V trimming: 7 bases; J trimming: 1 base; junction bases outside the gene matches: 3. The CDR3 region has the DNA TGTGCCAGCACCGGGACAGGGGGATCCTACGAGCAGTACTTC. As protein: CASTGTGGSYEQYF.

This clone was picked up a small number of times. The junction does not match germline at one end; this may be a read error. The rearrangement joins TRBV28 to TRBJ2-7, with 8 bases matching TRBD2. Germline V gives CDR1 MDHEN, CDR2 SYDVKM. The CDR3 runs to 15 residues. The CDR3 nucleotides read TGTGCCTGCAGTCTTTCATCGGGAGGGCCCTACGAGCAGTACTTC. Its translation is CACSLSSGGPYEQYF. Based on the CDR3 plus reference TRBV28 and TRBJ2-7, the full variable domain is DVKVTQSSRYLVKRTGEKVFLECVQDMDHENMFWYRQDPGLGLRLIYFSYDVKMKEKGDIPEGYSVSREKKERFSLILESASTNQTSMYLCACSLSSGGPYEQYFGPGTRLTVT.

To note about this clone: The CDR3 does not close with the conserved phenylalanine or tryptophan, likely indicating a read error. The chain couples TRBV7-9 to TRBJ1-2, with a weak D call TRBD1 (5 bases). CDR1 is SEHNR and CDR2 is FQNEAQ in the germline V gene (reference sequence). Deletions cut 9 bases from V and 5 bases from J, with 13 bases between. The CDR3 sequence is 12 residues long. The CDR3 reads CARTLGGYGYTS. CDR3 DNA: TGTGCCAGAACCCTGGGGGGGTATGGCTACACCTCC.

This clone qualifies as medium-sized. The gene calls are TRBV6-2 or TRBV6-3 and TRBJ1-6; no firm D call. Between the trimmed V and J ends, which lost 2 bases and 7 bases, there was a span of 9 bases. Germline CDR1 reads MNHEY; CDR2 reads SVGEGT. This CDR3 comprises 14 residues. The CDR3 is CASSYEAENSPLHF. The CDR3 DNA follows: TGTGCCAGCAGTTACGAGGCAGAGAATTCACCCCTCCACTTT.

The rearrangement joins TRBV3-1 to TRBJ1-1, with D unresolved. This CDR3 contains 14 residues. Deletions cut 4 bases from V and 1 base from J, with 10 bases between. Germline V gene lookup returns CDR1 LGHDT and CDR2 YNNKEL (reference sequence). CDR3 sequence reads: CASSPRRANTEAFF. CDR3 coding DNA: TGTGCCAGCAGCCCCCGACGGGCGAACACTGAAGCTTTCTTT.